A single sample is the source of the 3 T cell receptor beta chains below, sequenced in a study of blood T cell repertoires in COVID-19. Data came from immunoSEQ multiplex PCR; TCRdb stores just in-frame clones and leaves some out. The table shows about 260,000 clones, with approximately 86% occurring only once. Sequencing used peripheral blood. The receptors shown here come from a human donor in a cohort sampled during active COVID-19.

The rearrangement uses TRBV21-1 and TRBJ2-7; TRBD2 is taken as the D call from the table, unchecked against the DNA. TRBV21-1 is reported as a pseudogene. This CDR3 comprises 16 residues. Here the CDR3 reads CASSTGTSERAGEQYF. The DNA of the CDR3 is TGTGCCAGCAGCACCGGGACTAGCGAAAGAGCGGGCGAGCAGTACTTC.

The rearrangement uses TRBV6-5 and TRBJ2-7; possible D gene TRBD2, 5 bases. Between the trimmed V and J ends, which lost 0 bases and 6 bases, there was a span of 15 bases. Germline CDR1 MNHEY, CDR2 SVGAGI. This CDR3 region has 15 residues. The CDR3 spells CASSYSSSGRVEQYF. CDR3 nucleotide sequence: TGTGCCAGCAGTTACTCGAGTTCGGGAAGGGTCGAGCAGTACTTC.

The CDR3 DNA reads as TGTGCCATCAGCGTGAGGACAGGGAACACTGAAGCTTTCTTT. Translated, it gives CAISVRTGNTEAFF. The V call is TRBV10-3, the J call TRBJ1-1; TRBD1 matches at 7 bases. This CDR3 is built from 14 residues. Germline CDR1 ENHRY, CDR2 SYGVKD. The ends lost 6 bases at V and 1 base at J; junction bases unmatched: 5.